This section outlines one TCR beta chain sequence together with its context. No antigen is known for it. This CDR3 is built from 13 residues. V lost 2 bases and J lost 3, with 5 bases in between. CDR1 and CDR2 (germline): SGDLS, YYNGEE. Some clones are missing from TCRdb's copy, which holds only in-frame ones; the method was immunoSEQ multiplex PCR. The table records approximately 350,000 clones, 80% to 90% of them present only once. These data belong to a study of Ad26.COV2.S vaccination and SARS-CoV-2 variants. Study-level findings and limits: Post-vaccination spike-specific CD8+ and CD4+ T cell responses reportedly had substantial breadth. TCR breadth and depth analyses may have underestimated total T cell responses.

The treatment here: some 20 received Ad26.COV2.S at low or high dose, single or two shots; about 5 received placebo; per-sample allocation not given. Sampling was done on day 63 after the first vaccine or placebo injection. The input for sequencing was peripheral blood, taken in a trial of Ad26.COV2.S vaccine versus placebo. The clonotype originates from a person aged 18-60 years who received the Ad26.COV2.S COVID-19 vaccine or a placebo. The chain carries TRBV9 and TRBJ2-2; the D is unclear. The CDR3 sequence: CASSVIDTGELFF. As DNA, the CDR3 is TGTGCCAGCAGCGTCATCGACACCGGGGAGCTGTTTTTT.